This T cell receptor (beta chain) came from a study of early T cells in non-severe SARS-CoV-2 infection. Across the whole study: RNA in bulk from unsorted whole blood was sequenced, and chains were unpaired. Whole-study results and caveats: VDJdb matching skewed toward anti-spike CD8 responses, missing private and CD4 specificities.

Researchers tagged individual cDNA molecules with unique molecular identifiers. TCRdb called the 5' RACE reads again in MiXCR, with one record for every CDR3 protein. The sample yields about 61,000 distinct CDR3 sequences, around 11% seen once. Points on this clonotype: Antigen: not known.

The CDR3 consists of 14 residues. V dropped 3 bases and J dropped 8 bases, with 16 bases sitting between them. CDR1 is SEHNR and CDR2 is FQNEAQ in the germline V gene (reference sequence). Sequencing used whole blood, obtained at baseline. The chain joins TRBV7-9 to TRBJ1-2, with a weak D call TRBD1 (6 bases). This sequence originates from an adult who was a healthcare worker with PCR-confirmed SARS-CoV-2 infection or an uninfected control (not recorded which). The donor label of this sample is uncertain. The CDR3 coding sequence is TGTGCCAGCAGCTTGGAGGTCCCAGGGGAGGGCTACACCTTC. It is translated as CASSLEVPGEGYTF.